This T cell receptor (beta chain) is drawn from a study of blood T cell repertoires in COVID-19. Whole-study context: The study drew acute and convalescent COVID-19 samples from the United States, Italy and Spain. The cDNA or gDNA used as material had been derived from T cells, B-cell-depleted T cells, or PBMCs.

J was trimmed by 3 bases and V by 4 bases; bases with no gene match: 5. Germline V gives CDR1 SGHVS, CDR2 FQNEAQ. CDR3 length: 15 residues. How the authors handled the data: Amplification of reference gene primers was used by the study to estimate nucleated cell counts. TCRdb's copy holds only in-frame clones and misses some; the assay was immunoSEQ multiplex PCR. The V and J calls and clone size are taken from that table; D and trimming were inferred from the DNA. The repertoire holds fewer than 110,000 clones, with 87% as singletons. This chain links TRBV7-8 with TRBJ1-3; 8 nucleotides align to TRBD1. The TCR originated in a man in his fifties in a cohort sampled during active COVID-19. The sample was peripheral blood. The CDR3 is CASSSTGAGGNTIYF. The CDR3, as DNA: TGTGCCAGCAGCTCGACAGGGGCCGGTGGAAACACCATATATTTT.